A single T cell receptor beta chain is shown here with its context. What it binds is not known. These data come from a study of cytomegalovirus exposure and HLA in healthy donors. Study-wide results and caveats: In an earlier analysis, most TCR beta V segments were productive about 87% or about 30% of the time. CMV serostatus alone was available as immune exposure information. Most subjects' HLA-A and HLA-B alleles were reportedly predicted from TCR beta sequences.

Healthy people donating bone marrow made up the donors. PCR primers comprised 60 Vbeta and 13 Jbeta primers. Clones were read by immunoSEQ multiplex PCR, and TCRdb kept only the in-frame ones, dropping some. The repertoire includes 110,000 to 150,000 clones, roughly 76% of them detected once, and roughly 1.3% sits in the top ten. CDR1 SNHLY and CDR2 FYNNEI come from the germline V gene. This CDR3 spans 13 amino acids. Deletions cut 9 bases from V and 2 bases from J, with 13 bases between. The chain recombines TRBV2 with TRBJ2-5; weak D call: TRBD1 (7 bases). Material: PBMCs. This TCR came from a woman aged 40 to 50 in good health and CMV-seronegative. As DNA, the CDR3 is TGTGCCAGTGCGTCAGGGGGGCAAGAGACCCAGTACTTC. Protein: CASASGGQETQYF.